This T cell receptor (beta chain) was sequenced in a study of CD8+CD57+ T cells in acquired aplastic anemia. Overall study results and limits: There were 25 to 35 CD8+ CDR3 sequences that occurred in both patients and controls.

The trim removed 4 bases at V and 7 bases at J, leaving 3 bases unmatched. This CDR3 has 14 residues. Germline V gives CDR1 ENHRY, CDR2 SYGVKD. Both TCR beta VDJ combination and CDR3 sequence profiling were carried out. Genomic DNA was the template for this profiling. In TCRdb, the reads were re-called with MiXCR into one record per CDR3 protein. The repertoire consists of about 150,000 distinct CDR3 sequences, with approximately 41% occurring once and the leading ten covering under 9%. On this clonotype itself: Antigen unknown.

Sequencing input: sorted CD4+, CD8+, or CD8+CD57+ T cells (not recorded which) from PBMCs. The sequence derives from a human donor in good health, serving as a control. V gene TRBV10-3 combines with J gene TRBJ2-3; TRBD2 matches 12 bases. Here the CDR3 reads CAISGTSGRNTQYF. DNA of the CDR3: TGTGCCATCAGTGGAACTAGCGGGAGGAATACGCAGTATTTT.